This T cell receptor (beta chain) came from a study of T cell changes during pregnancy in multiple sclerosis (dated by TCRdb to about 2019). About the investigation overall: In women with multiple sclerosis, the researchers looked at how the T cell repertoire shifted as pregnancy progressed.

CDR1 and CDR2, per the germline V gene (reference sequence), are MNHEY and SMNVEV. Measured from the cysteine to the phenylalanine, the CDR3 is 15 residues long. Only the CDR3 DNA stays, 45 bases, in frame from base 1. The germline ends are 16 bases apart after V is trimmed by 2 bases and J by 8 bases. For this clone: It lacks a known antigen. No much larger clone is present one base from it, and per-base qualities are unavailable.

Library creation used the immunoSEQ multiplex PCR assay. TCRdb took this table from immuneACCESS and kept in-frame rearrangements with V and J called. Such tables lack part of the clones; where checked against another copy, unresolved V genes explain under half of the gap, and the rest is unexplained. Counted in this sample were about 84,000 clones; about 95% of them appeared once. The top ten hold more than 2% of the sample. The chain is assembled from TRBV27 and TRBJ2-1, with TRBD1 as a weak D call on 5 bases. The sequencing here drew on peripheral blood, taken in the third trimester of pregnancy. The receptor was isolated from a female donor with multiple sclerosis, enrolled in a pregnancy study. Here the CDR3 is given as CASSLGAGYQHEQFF. The DNA sequence is as follows: TGTGCCAGCAGTTTAGGGGCAGGGTATCAGCATGAGCAGTTCTTC.